This is a list of T cell receptor beta chains from one sample in a study of T cell responses to AZD1222 COVID-19 vaccine. Data came from immunoSEQ multiplex PCR; TCRdb stores just in-frame clones and leaves some out. In the table there are about 85,000 clones, 88% of which are singletons. Sequences were derived from peripheral blood, sampled on day 0 of AZD1222 vaccination. The receptors come from an adult in good health. Each CDR3 is given without its conserved first and last residue. The order of the fields is V gene, J gene, CDR3 protein.

TRBV27	TRBJ1-5	ASSPGQGGQPQH
TRBV3-1/TRBV3-2	TRBJ2-7	ASSPGLALEQY
TRBV10-3	TRBJ2-2	AISESGQGSSTGELF
TRBV4-1	TRBJ2-7	ASSPTEGLAGGASHEQY
TRBV11-2	TRBJ1-3	ASSTNGNTIY
TRBV18	TRBJ2-3	ASSRTSGSTDTQY
TRBV9	TRBJ2-1	ASSLGATRIYNEQF
TRBV12-3/TRBV12-4	TRBJ1-3	ASSLTGNTIY
TRBV18	TRBJ2-1	ASSPNRGGTTYNEQF
TRBV6-5	TRBJ2-1	ASSSVARNEQF
TRBV27	TRBJ1-5	ASSPDRARNQPQH
TRBV6-5	TRBJ2-1	ASSRTSGSYNEQF
TRBV18	TRBJ1-2	ASSPAVITNYGYT
TRBV3-1/TRBV3-2	TRBJ1-3	ASSLHTDSRTGNTIY
TRBV12-3/TRBV12-4	TRBJ2-2	ASNGGAGELF
TRBV24-1	TRBJ2-1	ATSDGQGASYNEQF
TRBV28	TRBJ2-7	ASTSAGAAYEQY
TRBV5-1	TRBJ2-1	ASSFIAGAGNEQF
TRBV4-1	TRBJ1-3	ASSRETLNTIY
TRBV5-1	TRBJ1-3	ASSLHGQPNSGNTIY
TRBV7-3	TRBJ1-1	ASSGQTNTEAF
TRBV2	TRBJ1-2	ASSDIGAWGYT
TRBV5-6	TRBJ1-1	ASSLGPHMNTEAF
TRBV3-1/TRBV3-2	TRBJ2-1	ASSQTVNEQF
TRBV28	TRBJ2-7	ASSRGTGDYEQY
TRBV3-1/TRBV3-2	TRBJ2-1	ASSQDHASYNEQF
TRBV3-1/TRBV3-2	TRBJ2-5	ASSLKGLAGETQY
TRBV5-6	TRBJ2-2	ASSPPGLAGRTGELF
TRBV4-1	TRBJ2-7	ASSQDMDRQGETYEQY
TRBV5-4	TRBJ2-7	ASSPGTSGSYDEQY
TRBV3-1/TRBV3-2	TRBJ2-5	ASSQDVPRGWETQY
TRBV5-1	TRBJ1-6	ASSPGDREVSPLH
TRBV6-5	TRBJ1-4	ASSLLSVGLNQKLF
TRBV3-1/TRBV3-2	TRBJ2-7	ASSGGGAQYEQY
TRBV7-3	TRBJ2-5	ASSLHAGPPETQY
TRBV29-1	TRBJ2-2	SARTRPRVGTGELF
TRBV5-8	TRBJ2-7	ASRLWGDSYEQY
TRBV2	TRBJ2-7	ASSGTANKLSYEQY
TRBV18	TRBJ1-2	ASSPPRRDASW
TRBV7-6	TRBJ2-1	ASSTPARDRYNEQF
TRBV28	TRBJ1-5	ASRRQGEAQPQH
TRBV3-1/TRBV3-2	TRBJ1-5	ASSGNRVGVYQPQH
TRBV7-2	TRBJ1-1	ASSLGRRANTEAF
TRBV7-9	TRBJ2-1	ASSPRGFEGSYNEQF
TRBV9	TRBJ1-4	ASSVDGSTNEKLF
TRBV24-1	TRBJ1-3	ATSAGGSGNTIY
TRBV9	TRBJ2-7	ASSPQVGNYEQY
TRBV3-1/TRBV3-2	TRBJ2-1	ASSHSSISYNEQF
TRBV28	TRBJ1-1	ASSLTNREENTEAF
TRBV2	TRBJ1-5	ASSGQGIGQPQH
TRBV6-2/TRBV6-3	TRBJ2-7	ASSYAVNEQY
TRBV15	TRBJ2-7	ATSSRGASGSYEQY
TRBV7-2	TRBJ2-3	ASSLLETVGTDTQY